Below, one TCR beta chain is given with its context. No antigen is known for it. The data were taken from a study of T cell responses to AZD1222 COVID-19 vaccine. The study's findings and limits: Distributed over spike, vaccine-associated CD4 TCRs predominated at 160-218 and 743-854. Most donors were white British and more were female, and clonal diversity was possibly underestimated. The breadth and depth of Spike-specific TCRs increased once two AZD1222 doses had been given. Baseline serostatus was positive in only six AZD1222 recipients.

Some clones are missing from TCRdb's copy, which holds only in-frame ones; the method was immunoSEQ multiplex PCR. The table shows about 90,000 clones, with under 95% occurring only once. The V end was cut by 4 bases, the J end by 5 bases, with 17 bases between. This CDR3 has 14 residues. The germline V gene encodes CDR1 SQVTM and CDR2 ANQGSEA. The sequence was collected from an adult in good health. The sample here was peripheral blood, taken on day 0 of MenACWY control vaccination. V is TRBV29-1 and J is TRBJ2-5; no definite D call. This CDR3 reads CSVAPTSAFETQYF. The CDR3 DNA reads as TGCAGCGTTGCACCGACCTCCGCTTTTGAGACCCAGTACTTC.